This TCR beta chain is from a study of T cells after yellow fever vaccination. Details on this clonotype: What it binds is unknown.

A universal primer site and UMIs were added as TCR cDNA was made by 5'RACE template switching. TCRdb recomputed calls from the 5' RACE reads with MiXCR, one row per CDR3 protein. The sample yields some 400,000 distinct CDR3 sequences, under 7.5% seen once. Study results and caveats: Subsequent booster samples again held most clones from primary vaccination (just under 98% CD4, about 85% CD8). A small share of clonotypes appeared in both CD4 and CD8 compartments.

The sample consisted of PBMCs, taken 5 days after the yellow fever booster vaccination. This receptor was identified in a man aged 30 to 45 who received the YFV17D yellow fever vaccine.

CDR3 loop: CASRWTDANTGELFF. CDR3 DNA sequence: TGTGCCAGCAGATGGACAGACGCGAACACCGGGGAGCTGTTTTTT. The chain links TRBV6-1 to TRBJ2-2; possible D gene TRBD1, 6 bases. CDR3 length: 15 amino acids. Per germline, CDR1 MNHNS and CDR2 SASEGT. V was clipped by 6 bases and J by 0 bases, with 11 bases between them.